The rows below give T cell receptor beta chains drawn from one sample of a study of memory CD4+ T cells and cytomegalovirus serostatus. Here immunoSEQ multiplex PCR was the method, and the copy in TCRdb shows in-frame clones only, minus some. Of about 73,000 clones listed, under 80% are singletons. Sample: memory CD4+ T cells from blood. The receptors shown here come from an adult in good health and CMV-seropositive. Each CDR3 is given with its conserved first and last residue. The D gene is left open where the match is weak. Part of the rows lack a size; the others show once, few, many or a class for expanded clones.

17	TRBJ2-1	TRBV2	few	TRBD1	TGTGCCGGGGGGGACAGGGGGGCCAGTTGGTCCTACAATGAGCAGTTCTTC	CAGGDRGASWSYNEQFF
16	TRBJ1-1	TRBV21-1	.	.	TGTGCCAGCAGCCCACCTCTTGACAGACCCAACACTGAAGCTTTCTTT	CASSPPLDRPNTEAFF
16	TRBJ2-1	TRBV11-3	.	TRBD1	TGTGCCAGCAGCAGAGCCGGGACAGGGCGGGGCAATGAGCAGTTCTTC	CASSRAGTGRGNEQFF
15	TRBJ2-5	TRBV6-5	.	.	TGTGCCAGCAGTTACGGAGTTGACCGCCAAGAGACCCAGTACTTC	CASSYGVDRQETQYF
17	TRBJ1-5	TRBV7-9	.	TRBD1	TGTGCCAGCAGCCCGTACGCCGCTGACAGGGCCAATCAGCCCCAGCATTTT	CASSPYAADRANQPQHF
13	TRBJ2-5	TRBV7-6	.	.	TGTGCCAGCAGCTTAGGACGCCAAGAGACCCAGTACTTC	CASSLGRQETQYF
14	TRBJ1-2	TRBV2	.	.	TGTGCCAGCAGTGCAGAACGGGCGGGTTATGGCTACACCTTC	CASSAERAGYGYTF
12	TRBJ1-5	TRBV6-1	.	.	TGTGCCAGCCTGGCGGACAATCAGCCCCAGCATTTT	CASLADNQPQHF
14	TRBJ2-7	TRBV5-1	few	.	TGCGCCAGCAGCTTGGGGGACGGCTCCTACGAGCAGTACTTC	CASSLGDGSYEQYF
13	TRBJ2-7	TRBV27	once	.	TGTGCCAGCAGGTGGACGTTATCCTACGAGCAGTACTTC	CASRWTLSYEQYF
15	TRBJ1-2	TRBV11-1	few	.	TGTGCCAGCAGCTTAAACCCTCTGGACAGCTATGGCTACACCTTC	CASSLNPLDSYGYTF
16	TRBJ1-2	TRBV19	.	TRBD1	TGTGCCAGTAGTCTACCCCAAGCGGACAGGCCCTATGGCTACACCTTC	CASSLPQADRPYGYTF
15	TRBJ2-3	TRBV19	.	.	TGTGCCAGTAGTATAAACTCAGGGGACACAGATACGCAGTATTTT	CASSINSGDTDTQYF
15	TRBJ2-1	TRBV11-3	.	.	TGTGCCAGCAGCTCCCCGGGAAGCTCCTACAATGAGCAGTTCTTC	CASSSPGSSYNEQFF
16	TRBJ2-5	TRBV30	.	TRBD2	TGTGCCTGGAGTGTAACTAGCGGGCCTAATTTAGAGACCCAGTACTTC	CAWSVTSGPNLETQYF
13	TRBJ1-2	TRBV14	.	.	TGTGCCAGCAGCCATCAGAGGGATGATGGCTACACCTTC	CASSHQRDDGYTF
15	TRBJ2-2	TRBV6-5	.	.	TGTGCCAGCAGTTACTCGCCAGGCGGGTCCGGGGAGCTGTTTTTT	CASSYSPGGSGELFF
14	TRBJ2-1	TRBV19	.	TRBD2	TGTGCCAGTAGTATTTCGGGAGGGCCAACGATGCAGTTCTTC	CASSISGGPTMQFF
14	TRBJ2-6	TRBV5-1	.	.	TGCGCCAGCATTGAGGGATCTGGGGCCAACGTCCTGACTTTC	CASIEGSGANVLTF
14	TRBJ2-7	TRBV7-9	few	.	TGTGCCAGCAGCTTAGGAGCTTATTCGGGAGAGCAGTACTTC	CASSLGAYSGEQYF
15	TRBJ1-1	TRBV7-2	.	.	TGTGCCAGCAGCCCGCTGGGGAGACCCAACACTGAAGCTTTCTTT	CASSPLGRPNTEAFF
14	TRBJ1-2	TRBV6-1	.	.	TGTGCCAGCAGTGATCCGTCAGGCGTCGATGGCTACACCTTC	CASSDPSGVDGYTF
14	TRBJ2-2	TRBV11-3	once	.	TGTGCCAGCAGCTTAGATATCCCTTCAGGGGAGCTGTTTTTT	CASSLDIPSGELFF
13	TRBJ2-5	TRBV5-4	once	.	TGTGCCAGCAGCTTGGAGGGTCGGGAGACCCAGTACTTC	CASSLEGRETQYF
12	TRBJ2-3	TRBV18	.	.	TGTGCCAGCTCCTCGGACCGGGATACGCAGTATTTT	CASSSDRDTQYF
15	TRBJ2-4	TRBV7-2	.	TRBD1	TGTGCCAGCAGCTCCCAGACAGGGTCCAAAAACATTCAGTACTTC	CASSSQTGSKNIQYF
12	TRBJ1-4	TRBV19	.	.	TGTGCCAGTAGTATATCCCGCGGAGGACTGTTTTTT	CASSISRGGLFF
16	TRBJ2-3	TRBV7-9	.	TRBD2	TGTGCCAGCAGCTCAGGGACTAGCGTAGGCACAGATACGCAGTATTTT	CASSSGTSVGTDTQYF
14	TRBJ1-5	TRBV28	.	.	TGTGCCAGCAGGGGACCTCATAGCAATCAGCCCCAGCATTTT	CASRGPHSNQPQHF